A single sample is the source of the 19 T cell receptor beta chains below, sequenced in a study of blood T cell repertoires in COVID-19. Using immunoSEQ multiplex PCR, the repertoire was profiled, and TCRdb retains in-frame clones only, with some absent. The table shows nearly 80,000 clones, with 87% occurring only once. Sequencing was carried out using peripheral blood. The receptor source for this set is a woman aged 80 or older with active or convalescent COVID-19.

This clone has just a few counts. Here the CDR3 reads CASSRLAGGEQYF. The CDR3 DNA reads as TGCGCCAGCAGCCGCCTGGCGGGTGGAGAGCAGTACTTC. V usage is TRBV4-3 and J usage is TRBJ2-7, with TRBD2 as a possible D gene (5 bases). The germline V gene has CDR1 LGHNA and CDR2 YSLEER. Trimming stripped 4 bases from V and 7 bases from J, with 14 bases between. The CDR3 is 13 residues long.

The chain recombines TRBV6-4 with TRBJ2-7; TRBD1 matches 11 bases. J gave up 7 bases and V 6 bases, and 11 bases lay outside the gene matches. The germline V gene encodes CDR1 MRHNA and CDR2 SNTAGT. The CDR3 sequence is 15 residues long. In DNA form, the CDR3 reads TGTGCCAGCAGACTACTCGGACAGGGGGCACGGGAGCAGTACTTC. Its translation is CASRLLGQGAREQYF.

J is TRBJ1-2 and V is TRBV18, with D possibly TRBD1 on 5 matching bases. V was trimmed by 3 bases and J by 6 bases, leaving 14 bases between them. The V gene's germline CDR1 is KGHSH and CDR2 LQKENI. The CDR3 runs to 14 residues. This CDR3 reads CASSPPGDRHGYTF. DNA for the CDR3: TGTGCCAGCTCACCGCCGGGGGACCGCCATGGCTACACCTTC.

This chain uses TRBV28 with TRBJ2-4; D might be TRBD1 (6 bases). Per the germline V gene, CDR1 is MDHEN and CDR2 is SYDVKM. The V end was cut by 1 base, the J end by 3 bases, with 16 bases between. The CDR3 runs to 17 residues. This CDR3 reads CASSLFGQGPVKNIQYF. The DNA for the CDR3 is TGTGCCAGCAGTTTATTCGGGCAGGGGCCCGTCAAAAACATTCAGTACTTC.

The chain uses TRBV6-2 or TRBV6-3 and TRBJ2-7; 9 nucleotides line up with TRBD1. Germline-derived CDR1 and CDR2 are MNHEY and SVGEGT. This CDR3 spans 16 amino acids. V was pared by 3 bases and J by 4 bases, with 10 bases of the junction left unmatched. CDR3 sequence reads: CASSYSIPGQGYEQYF. The CDR3 nucleotides are TGTGCCAGCAGTTATTCGATTCCGGGACAGGGATACGAGCAGTACTTC.

This clone has only one observation. The chain is built from TRBV6-5 and TRBJ2-5; a possible D gene is TRBD1 (5 bases). Germline V gives CDR1 MNHEY, CDR2 SVGAGI. The CDR3 totals 14 residues. The V and J ends lost 8 bases and 5 bases respectively, with 18 bases between them. The CDR3 nucleotides are TGTGCCAGCGGAAAGACAGTGCTAGGGGAGACCCAGTACTTC. Its protein is CASGKTVLGETQYF.

The rearrangement uses TRBV24-1 and TRBJ2-5; 10 bases match TRBD2. The ends lost 2 bases at V and 4 bases at J; junction bases unmatched: 0. Germline CDR1 KGHDR, CDR2 SFDVKD. The CDR3 is 14 amino acids. The CDR3 sequence is CATSDWTSGETQYF. CDR3 in DNA: TGTGCCACCAGTGATTGGACTAGCGGAGAGACCCAGTACTTC.

In nucleotides, the CDR3 is TGTGCCAGCAGTGAGGGGGGGACAGGGGGCCTTAACTATGGCTACACCTTC. Encoded protein: CASSEGGTGGLNYGYTF. The V and J genes are TRBV2 and TRBJ1-2; 12 bases match TRBD1. Germline V lookup: CDR1 SNHLY, CDR2 FYNNEI. J gave up 1 base and V 3 bases, and 6 bases lay outside the gene matches. There are 17 residues in the CDR3.

V and J are TRBV6-6 and TRBJ1-1; 9 bases align to TRBD1. The CDR3 runs to 14 residues. V shed 4 bases and J 4 bases; nucleotides not matched to a gene: 4. Germline CDR1 and CDR2: MNHNY and SVGAGI (reference sequence). Written as DNA, the CDR3 is TGTGCCAGCAGTTCCGACAGGGGGGTCACTGAAGCTTTCTTT. Translation gives CASSSDRGVTEAFF.

This chain uses TRBV10-2 with TRBJ2-7; 11 bases match TRBD1. There are 14 residues in the CDR3. The germline V gene encodes CDR1 WSHSY and CDR2 SAAADI. J lost 6 bases, V lost 2 bases, and 3 bases had no gene match. CDR3 in DNA: TGCGCCAGCAGTGAGGGACAGGGGGCGCGCGAGCAGTACTTC. Protein sequence: CASSEGQGAREQYF.

The chain has TRBV5-1 and TRBJ2-7, with D possibly being TRBD2 (6 bases). Trimming removed 4 bases at V and 2 bases at J, with 19 bases between. Germline V gene sequence: CDR1 SGHRS, CDR2 YFSETQ. The CDR3 is made up of 16 amino acids. CDR3 in DNA: TGCGCCAGCAGCCCCTCGGGGCGGGGCACTACCTACGAGCAGTACTTC. As protein: CASSPSGRGTTYEQYF.

The V and J genes are TRBV3-1 (or the pseudogene TRBV3-2) and TRBJ2-7; D is perhaps TRBD2 (6 bases). Germline V gene lookup returns CDR1 LGHDT and CDR2 YNNKEL (reference sequence). CDR3 length equals 14 residues. V dropped 3 bases and J dropped 6 bases, with 15 bases sitting between them. CDR3 residues: CASSQLGGAGEQYF. In nucleotides, the CDR3 is TGTGCCAGCAGCCAGTTAGGAGGGGCGGGCGAGCAGTACTTC.

The chain uses TRBV4-3 and TRBJ2-3; D unresolved. The CDR3 consists of 13 residues. Trimming took 3 bases from V and 5 from J, leaving 9 bases between them. The germline gives CDR1 LGHNA, CDR2 YSLEER. The CDR3 sequence is CASSHQLGDTQYF. CDR3 sequence (DNA): TGCGCCAGCAGCCACCAACTTGGAGATACGCAGTATTTT.

This clone occurred once. The rearrangement joins TRBV4-2 to TRBJ2-3; 8 bases line up with TRBD1. Germline V gives CDR1 LGHNA, CDR2 YNFKEQ. The J segment lost 9 bases and the V segment lost 6 bases, leaving 11 bases of the junction unmatched. The CDR3 covers 14 residues. The chain's CDR3 is CASSNRGVDPTQYF. CDR3 coding DNA: TGTGCCAGCAGTAACAGGGGGGTTGACCCAACGCAGTATTTT.

V and J are TRBV7-2 and TRBJ2-1; 7 bases match TRBD2. CDR3 length: 15 amino acids. J gave up 3 bases and V 1 base, and 3 bases lay outside the gene matches. The germline gives CDR1 SGHTA, CDR2 FQGNSA. For the CDR3, the DNA is TGTGCCAGCAGCTTAGATGCGGGAGTCTACAATGAGCAGTTCTTC. This codes for CASSLDAGVYNEQFF.

This sequence joins TRBV6-2 or TRBV6-3 and TRBJ1-2; maybe TRBD1 (6 bases). Germline CDR1 and CDR2: MNHEY and SVGEGT. Trimming left V 2 bases short and J 8 bases short, with 18 bases between. The CDR3 runs 15 residues. CDR3 nucleotide sequence: TGTGCCAGCAGTTACCACCCGGACAGCCCCCAGGGCTACACCTTC. Amino acids: CASSYHPDSPQGYTF.

This chain uses TRBV9 with TRBJ2-1; no clear D gene. V shed 4 bases and J shed 6 bases, with 11 bases lying between them. The CDR3 length is 13 residues. Germline V gene data show CDR1 as SGDLS and CDR2 as YYNGEE. The DNA for the CDR3 is TGTGCCAGCAGCCGGCAGCCGGGCAATGAGCAGTTCTTC. Translated, it gives CASSRQPGNEQFF.

The genes are TRBV11-2 and TRBJ1-3, with TRBD1 matching over 8 bases. The CDR3 sequence is 15 residues long. Germline loops: CDR1 SGHAT, CDR2 FQNNGV. Trimming took 2 bases from V and 0 from J; bases not matched to a gene: 0. This chain's CDR3 is CASSLTGGSGNTIYF. CDR3 DNA sequence: TGTGCCAGCAGCTTAACAGGGGGCTCTGGAAACACCATATATTTT.

V usage is TRBV18 and J usage is TRBJ1-4, with 8 bases that match TRBD1. The junction had 2 bases not matched to a gene; V was cut back by 0 bases and J by 2 bases. Germline assignment: CDR1 KGHSH and CDR2 LQKENI. This CDR3 is built from 16 residues. The DNA for the CDR3 is TGTGCCAGCTCACCACCGAGGACAGGGACTAATGAAAAACTGTTTTTT. Encoded protein: CASSPPRTGTNEKLFF. Complete variable domain (other parts from reference TRBV18 and TRBJ1-4): NAGVMQNPRHLVRRRGQEARLRCSPMKGHSHVYWYRQLPEEGLKFMVYLQKENIIDESGMPKERFSAEFPKEGPSILRIQQVVRGDSAAYFCASSPPRTGTNEKLFFGSGTQLSVL.